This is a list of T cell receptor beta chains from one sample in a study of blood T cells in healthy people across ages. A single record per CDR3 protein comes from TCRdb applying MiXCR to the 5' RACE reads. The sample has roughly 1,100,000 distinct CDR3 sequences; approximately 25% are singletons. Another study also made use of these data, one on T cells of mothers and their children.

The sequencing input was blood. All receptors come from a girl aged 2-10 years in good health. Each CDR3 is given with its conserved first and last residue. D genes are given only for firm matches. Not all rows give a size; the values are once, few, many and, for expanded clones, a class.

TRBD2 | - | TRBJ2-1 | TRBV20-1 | CSARASGSRYEQFF | TGCAGTGCTAGAGCTAGCGGGAGTAGGTATGAGCAGTTCTTC
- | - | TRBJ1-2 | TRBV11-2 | CASSLGYAAPHGYTF | TGTGCCAGCAGCTTGGGCTACGCCGCTCCTCATGGCTACACCTTC
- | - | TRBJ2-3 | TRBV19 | CASSIGGGRGTDTQYF | TGTGCCAGTAGTATAGGTGGTGGTCGGGGCACAGATACGCAGTATTTT
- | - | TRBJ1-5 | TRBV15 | CAASRENQPQHF | TGTGCCGCCAGCAGAGAAAATCAGCCCCAGCATTTT
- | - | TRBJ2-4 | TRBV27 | CASTSGWEPKNIQYF | TGTGCCAGCACCTCTGGGTGGGAACCCAAAAACATTCAGTACTTC
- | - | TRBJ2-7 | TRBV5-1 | CASSSTGGSEQYF | TGCGCCAGCAGCTCTACCGGGGGATCCGAGCAGTACTTT
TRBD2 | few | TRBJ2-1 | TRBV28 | CASSSDTGLAGVRRGEQFF | TGTGCCAGCAGTTCCGACACGGGACTAGCGGGAGTTCGGCGTGGTGAGCAGTTCTTC
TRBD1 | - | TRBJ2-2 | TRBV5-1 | CASSDRGPTGELFF | TGCGCCAGCAGCGACAGGGGGCCCACCGGGGAGCTGTTTTTT
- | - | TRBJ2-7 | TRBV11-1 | CASSLRGKGYEQYF | TGTGCCAGCAGCTTACGGGGGAAGGGCTACGAGCAGTACTTC
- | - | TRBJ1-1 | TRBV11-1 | CASRWTVNTEAFF | TGTGCCAGCAGGTGGACAGTGAACACTGAAGCTTTCTTT
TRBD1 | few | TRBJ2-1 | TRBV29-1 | CSDGDRVDEQFF | TGCAGCGACGGAGACAGGGTTGATGAGCAGTTCTTC
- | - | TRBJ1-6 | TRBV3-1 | CASSLGQSGGSPLHF | TGTGCCAGCAGCCTAGGACAGTCTGGGGGTTCACCCCTCCACTTT
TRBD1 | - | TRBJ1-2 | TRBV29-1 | CSVAAGGYGGYTF | TGCAGCGTTGCCGCAGGGGGATACGGTGGCTACACCTTC
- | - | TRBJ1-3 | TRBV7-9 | CASSGIGNTIYF | TGTGCCAGCAGTGGCATCGGAAACACCATATATTTT
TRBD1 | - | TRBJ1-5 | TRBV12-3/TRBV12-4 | CASSFQGAAGQPQHF | TGTGCCAGCAGTTTCCAGGGGGCGGCGGGGCAGCCCCAGCATTTT
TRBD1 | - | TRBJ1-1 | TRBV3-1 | CASSQDWTGNTEAFF | TGTGCCAGCAGCCAAGATTGGACAGGGAACACTGAAGCTTTCTTT
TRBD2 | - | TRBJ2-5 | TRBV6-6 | CASSSLGLADQETQYF | TGTGCCAGCAGTTCTCTCGGACTAGCGGACCAAGAGACCCAGTACTTC
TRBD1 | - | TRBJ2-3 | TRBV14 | CASSSFVPGQGARDTQYF | TGTGCCAGCAGCTCCTTTGTGCCGGGACAGGGCGCTCGAGATACGCAGTATTTT
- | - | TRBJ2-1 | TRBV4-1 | CASSHLASSYNEQFF | TGCGCCAGCAGCCACCTAGCGAGCTCCTACAATGAGCAGTTCTTC
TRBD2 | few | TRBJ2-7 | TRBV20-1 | CSAREGLAGGGYEQYF | TGCAGTGCTAGGGAGGGACTAGCGGGAGGAGGGTACGAGCAGTACTTC
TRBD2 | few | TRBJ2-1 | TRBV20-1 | CSARGWTSGSYNEQFF | TGCAGTGCTAGAGGGTGGACTAGCGGCTCCTACAATGAGCAGTTCTTC
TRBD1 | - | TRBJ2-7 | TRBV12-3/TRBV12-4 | CASSPSTGGYYEQYF | TGTGCCAGCAGTCCCTCGACAGGGGGATATTACGAGCAGTACTTC
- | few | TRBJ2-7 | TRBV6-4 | CASSVWGGEQYF | TGTGCCAGCAGTGTATGGGGCGGCGAGCAGTACTTC
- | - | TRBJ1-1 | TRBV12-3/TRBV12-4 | CASSFIQLEAFF | TGTGCTAGCAGTTTCATACAGCTTGAAGCTTTCTTT
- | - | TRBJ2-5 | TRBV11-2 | CASSLDLGFSTF | TGTGCCAGCAGCTTAGATCTTGGGTTTTCGACCTTC
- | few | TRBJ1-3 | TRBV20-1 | CSASGDGGNTIYF | TGCAGTGCTAGTGGTGACGGAGGAAACACCATATATTTT
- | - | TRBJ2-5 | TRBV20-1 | CSAMGETQYF | TGCAGTGCTATGGGGGAGACCCAGTACTTC
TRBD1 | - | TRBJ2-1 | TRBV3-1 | CASSQGEQGSEQFF | TGTGCCAGCAGCCAAGGGGAACAGGGGAGTGAGCAGTTCTTC
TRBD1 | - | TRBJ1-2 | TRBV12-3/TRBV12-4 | CASSSTGPKDYGYTF | TGTGCCAGCAGCTCGACAGGGCCTAAAGACTATGGCTACACCTTC
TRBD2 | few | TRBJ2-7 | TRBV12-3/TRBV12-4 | CASRASGYEQYF | TGTGCCAGCAGGGCTAGCGGGTACGAGCAGTACTTC
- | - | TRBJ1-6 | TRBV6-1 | CASSSLTASSYNSPLHF | TGTGCCAGCAGCTCCCTCACAGCTAGCTCCTATAATTCACCCCTCCACTTT
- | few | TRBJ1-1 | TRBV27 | CASSVQTYYTEAFF | TGTGCCAGCAGTGTACAGACTTACTACACTGAAGCTTTCTTT
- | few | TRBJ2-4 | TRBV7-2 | CASSLGEHSKNIQYF | TGTGCCAGCAGCTTAGGTGAACATTCCAAAAACATTCAGTACTTC
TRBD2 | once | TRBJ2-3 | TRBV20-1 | CSARPGLAGVADTQYF | TGCAGTGCTAGACCGGGACTAGCGGGAGTAGCAGATACGCAGTATTTT
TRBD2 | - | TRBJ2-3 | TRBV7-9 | CASSSLADHTDTQYF | TGTGCCAGCAGCTCGCTAGCGGACCACACAGATACGCAGTATTTT
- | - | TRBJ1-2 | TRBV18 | CASSHKPGPNYGYTF | TGTGCCAGCTCACATAAACCGGGACCGAACTATGGCTACACCTTC
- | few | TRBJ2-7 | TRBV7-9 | CASSPTGADLYEQYF | TGTGCCAGCAGCCCGACCGGGGCAGATCTCTACGAGCAGTACTTC
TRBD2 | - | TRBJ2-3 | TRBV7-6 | CASSPAVLAGSTDTQYF | TGTGCCAGCAGCCCGGCGGTACTAGCGGGTAGCACAGATACGCAGTATTTT
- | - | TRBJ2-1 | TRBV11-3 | CASSARLGSGLPYEQFF | TGTGCCAGCAGCGCCCGACTAGGATCGGGCCTCCCATATGAGCAGTTCTTC
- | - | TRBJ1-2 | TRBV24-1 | CATSGVGVPLYPF | TGTGCCACCAGTGGGGTCGGAGTCCCTCTCTACCCCTTC
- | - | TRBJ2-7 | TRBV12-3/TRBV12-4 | CASSWSVNYEQYF | TGTGCCAGCAGTTGGTCCGTGAACTACGAGCAGTACTTC
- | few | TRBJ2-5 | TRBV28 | CASTGEPQETQYF | TGTGCCAGCACCGGGGAGCCTCAAGAGACCCAGTACTTC
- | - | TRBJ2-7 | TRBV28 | CASRGKGKKISVGYEQYF | TGTGCCAGCAGGGGAAAAGGGAAGAAGATTTCAGTGGGCTACGAGCAGTACTTC